This T cell receptor (beta chain) appears in the sequencing data of a study of blood T cell repertoires in COVID-19. Turning to the study itself: Material from acute and convalescent COVID-19 was sourced from the United States, Italy and Spain. PBMCs, B-cell-depleted T cells, or T cells provided the cDNA or gDNA that made up the material.

The data were produced by immunoSEQ multiplex PCR, yet TCRdb's version contains in-frame clones alone and is incomplete. The sample records roughly 150,000 clones, roughly 79% being singletons. The CDR3 extends over 18 amino acids. Germline CDR1 is LNHDA and CDR2 is SQIVND (reference sequence). The J segment lost 3 bases and the V segment lost 2 bases, leaving 10 bases of the junction unmatched. This receptor was taken from a man aged 50-60 years with active or convalescent COVID-19. Sequencing was carried out using peripheral blood. The chain uses TRBV19 and TRBJ1-5, with 10 bases lining up with TRBD1. This chain's CDR3 is CASSIKRTGGRVNQPQHF. The CDR3 DNA sequence: TGTGCCAGTAGTATAAAGCGGACAGGGGGTAGAGTCAATCAGCCCCAGCATTTT.